Following are 21 T cell receptor beta chains from one sample sequenced in a study of radiotherapy plus CTLA-4 blockade in lung cancer. The repertoire was sequenced with immunoSEQ multiplex PCR; TCRdb's copy has only in-frame clones and lacks some. Of 100,000 or so clones detected, about four fifths appear once; the ten largest clones hold 13% to 15%. The specimen was peripheral blood, collected from a patient treated with radiotherapy plus ipilimumab. The receptors were gathered from a human donor with non-small cell lung cancer that progressed on radiotherapy plus ipilimumab.

This chain connects TRBV5-1 to TRBJ2-1; D is unclear. The CDR3 runs to 14 residues. Germline V lookup: CDR1 SGHRS, CDR2 YFSETQ. Trimming removed 4 bases from V and 2 bases from J, with 10 bases in between. The DNA of the CDR3 is TGCGCCAGCAGCCCGATGGACCCCTACAATGAGCAGTTCTTC. It encodes CASSPMDPYNEQFF.

This clone was picked up one time. This chain connects TRBV9 to TRBJ1-6; TRBD1 might be the D (5 bases). This CDR3 has 17 residues. V was trimmed by 5 bases and J by 0 bases, leaving 15 bases between them. The germline CDR1 and CDR2 sequences are SGDLS and YYNGEE. In DNA form, the CDR3 reads TGTGCCAGCAGGAGGGGCCTGGAGAGCTCCTATAATTCACCCCTCCACTTT. Translation gives CASRRGLESSYNSPLHF.

The CDR3 here is CASTHRGFSYEQYF. CDR3 coding DNA: TGTGCCAGCACCCACAGGGGGTTCTCCTACGAGCAGTACTTC. The chain carries TRBV11-3 and TRBJ2-7; 8 bases fit TRBD1. With V trimmed by 7 bases and J by 0 bases, 5 bases remained unmatched. The CDR3 has 14 amino acids. CDR1 SGHNT and CDR2 YENEEA come from the germline V gene.

This clone was found a few times. The rearrangement links TRBV4-3 to TRBJ2-7, with D possibly being TRBD1 or TRBD2 (5 bases each). The CDR3 extends over 16 amino acids. Germline CDR1 LGHNA, CDR2 YSLEER. Trimming removed 1 base from V and 7 bases from J, with 20 bases in between. The CDR3 sequence: CASSQVWGGGYGEQYF. The CDR3 coding sequence is TGCGCCAGCAGCCAAGTTTGGGGTGGGGGTTATGGGGAGCAGTACTTC.

The chain is built from TRBV18 and TRBJ2-6; perhaps TRBD1 as D (6 bases). This CDR3 has 17 amino acids. Germline CDR1 is KGHSH and CDR2 is LQKENI. Trimming took off 3 bases at V and 4 bases at J, with 16 bases between the two ends. Here the CDR3 DNA reads TGTGCCAGCTCACCGCAACAGGGCTCGTGGGGGGCCAACGTCCTGACTTTC. Amino acids: CASSPQQGSWGANVLTF.

The J gene is TRBJ2-1, the V gene TRBV4-3, with 12 bases aligning to TRBD2. The CDR3 has 15 residues. The germline gives CDR1 LGHNA, CDR2 YSLEER. Losses at the gene ends were 0 bases for V and 9 bases for J; bases not matched to a gene: 3. The DNA for the CDR3 is TGCGCCAGCAGCCAAGATCCTAGCGGGAGGGCTGAGCAGTTCTTC. Translating it yields CASSQDPSGRAEQFF.

This sequence joins TRBV6-5 and TRBJ1-5; TRBD1 matches 7 bases. V lost 5 bases and J lost 2; bases outside the gene matches: 3. This CDR3 has 14 residues. In germline, CDR1 is MNHEY, CDR2 SVGAGI. CDR3 loop: CASSITGGNQPQHF. In DNA, the CDR3 is TGTGCCAGCAGTATAACAGGGGGCAATCAGCCCCAGCATTTT.

For the CDR3, the DNA is TGTGCCAGCAGCGCAGGACAGGGGCTTCAGCCCCAGCATTTT. Translating it yields CASSAGQGLQPQHF. The V and J genes are TRBV9 and TRBJ1-5, with TRBD1 matching over 9 bases. V lost 3 bases, J lost 6 bases, and 4 bases stayed unmatched. Germline V CDR1 and CDR2: SGDLS, YYNGEE. CDR3 length: 14 amino acids.

The chain has TRBV30 and TRBJ1-1, with D unresolved. Trimming removed 2 bases at V and 9 bases at J, with 13 bases between. This CDR3 is built from 12 residues. Per germline, CDR1 GTSNPN and CDR2 SVGIG (reference sequence). This CDR3 reads CAWSLVEGQAFF. Here the CDR3 DNA reads TGTGCCTGGAGTCTCGTAGAGGGTCAAGCTTTCTTT.

In DNA, the CDR3 is TGCGCCAGCAGCATGGGGACAGATAATTCACCCCTCCACTTT. Protein sequence: CASSMGTDNSPLHF. This sequence joins TRBV5-1 and TRBJ1-6; 7 nucleotides align to TRBD1. V shed 4 bases and J 5 bases; nucleotides not matched to a gene: 3. Per germline, CDR1 SGHRS and CDR2 YFSETQ. The CDR3 sequence is 14 residues long.

V gene TRBV7-3 combines with J gene TRBJ2-5, with unresolved D. Germline CDR1 reads SGHTA; CDR2 reads FQGTGA. V was shortened by 3 bases and J by 0 bases, with 5 bases between the two germline ends. The CDR3 has 13 residues. For the CDR3, the DNA is TGTGCCAGCAGCTTGACAAACCAAGAGACCCAGTACTTC. Translated: CASSLTNQETQYF.

V gene TRBV27 combines with J gene TRBJ1-3; unclear D gene. Per germline, CDR1 MNHEY and CDR2 SMNVEV (reference sequence). The CDR3 consists of 15 residues. V was cut by 0 bases and J by 1 base, with 7 bases left in between. The CDR3 nucleotides read TGTGCCAGCAGTTTATCGACGGGGTCTGGAAACACCATATATTTT. Protein product: CASSLSTGSGNTIYF.

This chain joins TRBV5-1 and TRBJ2-2; 7 bases agree with TRBD2. CDR1 SGHRS and CDR2 YFSETQ come from the germline V gene. V gave up 3 bases and J gave up 5 bases; unmatched junction bases: 7. CDR3 length equals 15 residues. The CDR3 DNA follows: TGCGCCAGCAGCTCGCTTACAGCGGGGACCGGGGAGCTGTTTTTT. This sequence encodes CASSSLTAGTGELFF.

This clone was picked up a small number of times. The rearrangement uses TRBV4-2 and TRBJ1-3; perhaps TRBD1 as D (5 bases). The length of the CDR3 is 13 residues. Germline V gene sequence: CDR1 LGHNA, CDR2 YNFKEQ. The V and J ends lost 7 bases and 4 bases respectively, with 11 bases between them. CDR3: CASTRAEGNTIYF. The CDR3 DNA is TGTGCCAGCACCAGGGCGGAAGGAAACACCATATATTTT.

The chain links TRBV27 to TRBJ2-7, with 16 bases identical to TRBD2. V was pared by 3 bases and J by 7 bases, with 6 bases of the junction left unmatched. The germline V gene has CDR1 MNHEY and CDR2 SMNVEV (reference sequence). There are 16 residues in the CDR3. As DNA, the CDR3 is TGTGCCAGCAGTTTCCAGGGACTAGCGGGAGGGAAGGAGCAGTACTTC. Translated: CASSFQGLAGGKEQYF.

The chain employs TRBV29-1 and TRBJ2-2, with 7 bases fitting TRBD1. Germline V gene lookup returns CDR1 SQVTM and CDR2 ANQGSEA. Trimming cost V 7 bases and J 4 bases; bases outside gene matches: 6. This CDR3 contains 13 residues. This CDR3 is CSAPGQSTGELFF. Written as DNA, the CDR3 is TGCAGCGCTCCGGGACAGAGCACCGGGGAGCTGTTTTTT.

This chain links TRBV27 with TRBJ1-2, with 7 positions matching TRBD1. CDR1 is MNHEY, CDR2 SMNVEV, per germline (reference sequence). The CDR3 covers 15 residues. V was pared by 2 bases and J by 6 bases, with 9 bases of the junction left unmatched. CDR3 residues: CASSLDPGGRDGYTF. DNA for the CDR3: TGTGCCAGCAGTTTAGACCCAGGGGGGAGAGATGGCTACACCTTC.

The chain uses TRBV4-2 and TRBJ2-3; a weak D match, TRBD1 (6 bases). Germline CDR1 reads LGHNA; CDR2 reads YNFKEQ. The CDR3 consists of 17 residues. The V and J ends lost 1 base and 3 bases respectively, with 17 bases between them. The CDR3 loop is CASSQGTAVGLTDTQYF. The CDR3 nucleotides are TGTGCCAGCAGCCAAGGGACAGCGGTAGGTCTGACAGATACGCAGTATTTT.

In this sample, this clone turned up once. This rearrangement joins TRBV5-4 to TRBJ2-3; 13 nucleotides line up with TRBD2. V gave up 3 bases and J gave up 3 bases; unmatched junction bases: 4. The V gene's germline CDR1 is SGHNT and CDR2 YYREEE (reference sequence). The CDR3 extends over 16 amino acids. The CDR3 DNA is TGTGCCAGCAGCTCTAGGGGACTAGCGGGGACAGATACGCAGTATTTT. Translation: CASSSRGLAGTDTQYF.

The J gene is TRBJ1-1, the V gene TRBV10-3, with unresolved D. Between the trimmed V and J ends, which lost 2 bases and 4 bases, there was a span of 11 bases. The CDR3 spans 14 residues. CDR1 and CDR2 from the germline V gene are ENHRY and SYGVKD. The CDR3 is CAISETAVITEAFF. The CDR3 DNA reads as TGTGCCATCAGTGAGACGGCAGTCATCACTGAAGCTTTCTTT.

V is TRBV4-2 and J is TRBJ1-2; D gene unclear. CDR3 length equals 15 residues. V lost 1 base and J 4 bases, leaving 13 bases between the germline ends. CDR1 is LGHNA and CDR2 is YNFKEQ in the germline V gene. For the CDR3, the DNA is TGTGCCAGCAGCCAAGGGATAGGGTCGGTCTATGGCTACACCTTC. Its protein is CASSQGIGSVYGYTF.